Each of the 28 T cell receptor beta chains below was sequenced from the same sample in a study of blood T cells in healthy people across ages. A J-beta primer mix and a sample-barcoded 5' primer were used in a second PCR of roughly 6 to 11 cycles. TCRdb analysed the 5' RACE reads with MiXCR anew, one entry per CDR3 protein. The table shows 1.2 million to 1.5 million distinct CDR3 sequences, with approximately 38% occurring only once. The sample taken for sequencing was blood. All receptors come from a young woman in good health.

The chain has TRBV20-1 and TRBJ2-3; unclear D gene. The CDR3 loop spans 12 amino acids. Germline values: CDR1 DFQATT, CDR2 SNEGSKA (reference sequence). Trimming shortened V by 6 bases and J by 6 bases, and 13 bases separated the two germline ends. CDR3 bases: TGCAGTGCCAATCCGACCCCGGATACGCAGTATTTT. It specifies CSANPTPDTQYF.

The CDR3 is CASSHRGMGNEKLFF. As DNA, the CDR3 is TGTGCCAGCAGTCACAGGGGGATGGGTAATGAAAAACTGTTTTTT. The chain uses TRBV6-6 and TRBJ1-4; 8 bases line up with TRBD1. Unmatched junction bases numbered 6, after V lost 5 bases and J lost 4 bases. CDR1 and CDR2 from the germline V gene are MNHNY and SVGAGI (reference sequence). This CDR3 is built from 15 residues.

The J gene is TRBJ1-1, the V gene TRBV11-2; weak D call: TRBD1 (6 bases). Trimming pared 5 bases from V and 6 bases from J, leaving 19 bases between. CDR1 SGHAT and CDR2 FQNNGV come from the germline V gene. CDR3 length: 15 residues. The CDR3 DNA reads as TGTGCCAGCAGCGTTCAACGAACAGGGAGTCCTGAAGCTTTCTTT. Protein product: CASSVQRTGSPEAFF.

A few counts support this clonotype. The chain joins TRBV6-1 to TRBJ2-7; 8 bases match TRBD1. The CDR3 has 13 amino acids. With V trimmed by 11 bases and J by 1 base, 7 bases remained unmatched. Germline lookup yields CDR1 MNHNS and CDR2 SASEGT. The CDR3 DNA follows: TGTGCCGGGTCGACAGGGGTATCCTACGAGCAGTACTTC. This gives the protein CAGSTGVSYEQYF.

V and J are TRBV25-1 and TRBJ2-5; D unresolved. Germline V gene lookup returns CDR1 MGHDK and CDR2 SYGVNS. CDR3 length equals 16 residues. V dropped 1 base and J dropped 2 bases, with 14 bases sitting between them. CDR3 residues: CASSELYDDGQETQYF. Here the CDR3 DNA reads TGTGCCAGCAGTGAATTGTATGACGACGGACAAGAGACCCAGTACTTC.

The chain recombines TRBV18 with TRBJ2-1; a weak D match, TRBD2 (6 bases). Germline V gene sequence: CDR1 KGHSH, CDR2 LQKENI. This CDR3 comprises 16 residues. Trimming took 5 bases from V and 1 from J, leaving 15 bases between them. The CDR3 DNA follows: TGTGCCAGCTCAGCCTGGGACTTGGGGTCCTACAATGAGCAGTTCTTC. It translates to CASSAWDLGSYNEQFF.

The V and J genes are TRBV4-1 and TRBJ2-2; TRBD2 aligns across 7 bases. The germline gives CDR1 MGHRA, CDR2 YSYEKL. The CDR3 covers 18 residues. V shed 0 bases and J 4 bases; nucleotides not matched to a gene: 11. The CDR3 spells CASSQEQAGGTRTGELFF. In DNA, the CDR3 is TGCGCCAGCAGCCAAGAACAAGCCGGGGGGACCCGCACCGGGGAGCTGTTTTTT.

This clonotype has just a few counts. This rearrangement joins TRBV15 to TRBJ1-2; no reliable D call. Trimming stripped 0 bases from V and 0 bases from J, with 5 bases between. The CDR3 consists of 14 residues. The V gene's germline CDR1 is LNHNV and CDR2 YYDKDF (reference sequence). The CDR3: CATSRDVANYGYTF. CDR3 bases: TGTGCCACCAGCAGAGATGTGGCTAACTATGGCTACACCTTC.

In this sample, this clonotype turned up a few times. This sequence joins TRBV7-2 and TRBJ2-5; D is possibly TRBD1 or TRBD2 (6 bases each). Germline V lookup: CDR1 SGHTA, CDR2 FQGNSA. This CDR3 spans 16 amino acids. V lost 0 bases and J lost 0, with 11 bases in between. The CDR3 DNA reads as TGTGCCAGCAGCTTAGCGGGACGGGGGCACCAAGAGACCCAGTACTTC. Its translation: CASSLAGRGHQETQYF. The full variable domain, rest sourced from reference TRBV7-2 and TRBJ2-5, is GAGVSQSPSNKVTEKGKDVELRCDPISGHTALYWYRQSLGQGLEFLIYFQGNSAPDKSGLPSDRFSAERTGGSVSTLTIQRTQQEDSAVYLCASSLAGRGHQETQYFGPGTRLLVL.

This clonotype was observed a few times. The chain carries TRBV29-1 and TRBJ2-7; 14 bases match TRBD2. This CDR3 comprises 15 residues. The germline V gene encodes CDR1 SQVTM and CDR2 ANQGSEA. J lost 2 bases, V lost 3 bases, and 3 bases had no gene match. CDR3 nucleotides: TGCAGCGTTGAGGCGGGACTAGCGGGAGCCTACGAGCAGTACTTC. It encodes CSVEAGLAGAYEQYF.

The sample holds a few counts of this clonotype. The rearrangement links TRBV12-3 or TRBV12-4 to TRBJ2-1; 9 positions agree with TRBD2. Trimming at V came to 6 bases and at J to 9 bases, leaving 18 bases not matched to a gene. The length of the CDR3 is 17 residues. CDR3 coding DNA: TGTGCCAGCAGAAACGAGGGAACCGGGACTAGCCCACTTGAGCAGTTCTTC. The encoded protein is CASRNEGTGTSPLEQFF.

The rearrangement joins TRBV27 to TRBJ2-7, with 11 bases aligning to TRBD2. The germline V gene has CDR1 MNHEY and CDR2 SMNVEV (reference sequence). The V segment lost 4 bases and the J segment 1 base; nucleotides outside the gene matches: 3. The CDR3 contains 15 residues. DNA for the CDR3: TGTGCCAGCAGTTGGCTAGCGGGAGGTTCCTACGAGCAGTACTTC. It encodes CASSWLAGGSYEQYF.

The rearrangement links TRBV12-3 or TRBV12-4 to TRBJ1-1; D unresolved. Trimming shortened V by 0 bases and J by 5 bases, and 13 bases separated the two germline ends. The CDR3 is 15 residues long. The CDR3 sequence is CASSLALVMRTEAFF. The CDR3 bases are TGTGCCAGCAGTTTAGCGCTAGTCATGAGGACTGAAGCTTTCTTT.

This clonotype occurred once. The chain joins TRBV28 to TRBJ2-5; maybe TRBD2 (7 bases). The J call is uncertain, as TRBJ2-7 better fits the DNA end. The germline V gene encodes CDR1 MDHEN and CDR2 SYDVKM. The CDR3 length is 12 residues. CDR3 bases: TGTGCCGGGGGCAGGGGAGGGGGCGAGCAGTACTTC. Amino acids: CAGGRGGGEQYF.

The rearrangement joins TRBV7-2 to TRBJ2-3; 9 bases fit TRBD1. Germline assignment: CDR1 SGHTA and CDR2 FQGNSA. CDR3 length equals 15 residues. V lost 7 bases to trimming and J lost 2 bases; unmatched junction nucleotides: 7. The CDR3 protein is CASNRDRAFTDTQYF. Written as DNA, the CDR3 is TGTGCCAGCAACCGGGACAGGGCCTTCACAGATACGCAGTATTTT.

This clonotype was detected a few times. The rearrangement uses TRBV6-6 and TRBJ1-2, with D perhaps matching TRBD1 (6 bases). V was pared by 6 bases and J by 0 bases, with 14 bases between. The V gene's germline CDR1 is MNHNY and CDR2 SVGAGI (reference sequence). This CDR3 has 15 residues. CDR3 nucleotide sequence: TGTGCCAGCAGAACCCGACAGGAAACTAACTATGGCTACACCTTC. Translated, it gives CASRTRQETNYGYTF.

CDR3 sequence reads: CASSLSRENEQFF. The CDR3 bases are TGTGCCAGCTCACTAAGCAGGGAGAATGAGCAGTTCTTC. The V gene is TRBV18, the J gene TRBJ2-1; D is possibly TRBD1 or TRBD2 (5 bases each). Per germline, CDR1 KGHSH and CDR2 LQKENI. This CDR3 has 13 residues. The V end lost 4 bases, the J end lost 7 bases, and 11 bases lay between the germline ends.

Only a few counts were recorded for this clonotype. This chain connects TRBV29-1 to TRBJ2-2; D gene uncertain. V lost 5 bases and J lost 3, with 7 bases in between. Germline V gene lookup returns CDR1 SQVTM and CDR2 ANQGSEA. The length of the CDR3 is 12 residues. This chain's CDR3 is CSVSGDTGELFF. The CDR3 coding sequence is TGCAGCGTTAGTGGAGACACCGGGGAGCTGTTTTTT.

The sample holds many counts of this clonotype. The chain employs TRBV25-1 and TRBJ2-7, with D unresolved. Per the germline V gene, CDR1 is MGHDK and CDR2 is SYGVNS. CDR3 length: 12 residues. V lost 2 bases to trimming and J lost 1 base, with 3 bases between them. CDR3 in DNA: TGTGCCAGCAGTGAAAGATCCTACGAGCAGTACTTC. This gives the protein CASSERSYEQYF.

V gene TRBV5-1 combines with J gene TRBJ1-4; TRBD1 matches at 9 bases. V shed 0 bases, J shed 7 bases, and the junction held 7 bases outside the gene matches. CDR1 is SGHRS and CDR2 is YFSETQ in the germline V gene. This CDR3 contains 16 residues. This chain's CDR3 is CASSLETGGQGEKLFF. In nucleotides, the CDR3 is TGCGCCAGCAGCTTGGAGACAGGGGGACAAGGTGAAAAACTGTTTTTT.

This clonotype was seen only a few times. The V gene is TRBV4-1, the J gene TRBJ2-1, with 7 bases identical to TRBD2. Looked up from germline, CDR1 is MGHRA and CDR2 is YSYEKL. V dropped 5 bases and J dropped 5; count of bases not matched to a gene: 6. The CDR3 is made up of 14 amino acids. For the CDR3, the DNA is TGCGCCAGCAGCAGTGGGAGGGCCGACAATGAGCAGTTCTTC. Translation: CASSSGRADNEQFF.

The chain joins TRBV12-3 or TRBV12-4 to TRBJ2-3; D not resolved. This CDR3 has 15 residues. V gave up 7 bases and J gave up 2 bases, with 16 bases separating them. CDR3 sequence reads: CASTLQKGYTDTQYF. The CDR3 nucleotides are TGTGCCAGCACCCTCCAAAAGGGATACACAGATACGCAGTATTTT.

This sequence joins TRBV20-1 and TRBJ2-7, with TRBD2 identical over 14 bases. The CDR3 contains 16 residues. Germline CDR1 and CDR2: DFQATT and SNEGSKA (reference sequence). The V segment lost 3 bases and the J segment 6 bases; nucleotides outside the gene matches: 10. For the CDR3, the DNA is TGCAGTGCTAGTTTGGGACTAGCGGGAGCCCGTACCGAGCAGTACTTC. Its translation is CSASLGLAGARTEQYF.

This chain uses TRBV2 with TRBJ1-5; TRBD1 matches 9 bases. Germline-derived CDR1 and CDR2 are SNHLY and FYNNEI. This CDR3 has 14 amino acids. After removal of 11 bases from V and 7 bases from J, the junction contained 12 bases not matched to a gene. The CDR3: CASVLGTGRQPQHF. CDR3 coding DNA: TGTGCCTCAGTTCTGGGGACAGGGAGACAGCCCCAGCATTTT.

The rearrangement links TRBV7-3 to TRBJ2-3, with D perhaps matching TRBD1 or TRBD2 (5 bases each). The CDR3 is made up of 14 amino acids. The V gene lost 6 bases and the J gene lost 6 bases, with 16 bases spanning the gap. Germline V gene data show CDR1 as SGHTA and CDR2 as FQGTGA. CDR3 nucleotide sequence: TGTGCCAGCAGTGTGGGGCCCGGGGAGGATACGCAGTATTTT. Translated, it gives CASSVGPGEDTQYF.

The chain is built from TRBV7-2 and TRBJ2-1; 7 nucleotides align to TRBD2. Looked up from germline, CDR1 is SGHTA and CDR2 is FQGNSA. V gave up 4 bases and J gave up 0 bases; unmatched junction bases: 6. CDR3 length: 16 amino acids. The chain's CDR3 is CASSSRRTSSYNEQFF. The CDR3 DNA follows: TGTGCCAGCAGCTCCCGACGGACTAGCTCCTACAATGAGCAGTTCTTC.

This clonotype showed up just a few times. This chain uses TRBV6-5 with TRBJ1-6, with D possibly TRBD1 on 5 matching bases. CDR1 MNHEY and CDR2 SVGAGI come from the germline V gene. There are 17 residues in the CDR3. Trimming took 0 bases from V and 4 from J, leaving 13 bases between them. The CDR3 DNA reads TGTGCCAGCAGTTACTCGCTAAGGGGAGGGTATAATTCACCCCTCCACTTT. Translated, it gives CASSYSLRGGYNSPLHF.

The table lists this clonotype with a few counts. This sequence joins TRBV5-1 and TRBJ1-6, with 11 bases matching TRBD1. The ends lost 0 bases at V and 11 bases at J; junction bases unmatched: 4. Germline values: CDR1 SGHRS, CDR2 YFSETQ. This CDR3 contains 15 residues. CDR3 nucleotides: TGCGCCAGCAGCTTGGCTGGGACAGGGGGGACACCCCTCCACTTT. It is translated as CASSLAGTGGTPLHF.